Each of the 9 T cell receptor beta chains below was sequenced from the same sample in a study of blood T cell repertoires in COVID-19. Only in-frame clones appear in the TCRdb table, and some are missing; sequencing was by immunoSEQ multiplex PCR. The table records about 93,000 clones, under 90% of them present only once. Sequencing was done on a sample of peripheral blood. The origin of the receptors is a human donor with active COVID-19. The donor label of this sample is uncertain.

The J gene is TRBJ1-4, the V gene TRBV7-9, with 8 bases aligning to TRBD1. V lost 1 base, J lost 2 bases, and 3 bases stayed unmatched. Per germline, CDR1 SEHNR and CDR2 FQNEAQ (reference sequence). There are 16 residues in the CDR3. The CDR3 region has the DNA TGTGCCAGCAGCTTAGGCCAGGGGGCGACTAATGAAAAACTGTTTTTT. Its translation is CASSLGQGATNEKLFF.

The chain combines TRBV10-3 with TRBJ2-7; 12 bases are shared with TRBD1. J lost 6 bases, V lost 6 bases, and 9 bases had no gene match. Germline CDR1 and CDR2: ENHRY and SYGVKD. There are 15 residues in the CDR3. The CDR3 coding sequence is TGTGCCATCAGGAGACCGGGACAGGGGGCTGTCGAGCAGTACTTC. The encoded protein is CAIRRPGQGAVEQYF.

The gene calls are TRBV27 and TRBJ2-7; perhaps TRBD2 as D (6 bases). Germline loops: CDR1 MNHEY, CDR2 SMNVEV (reference sequence). V was clipped by 6 bases and J by 2 bases, with 14 bases between them. CDR3 length: 14 amino acids. The CDR3 loop reads CASRGGNGPYEQYF. CDR3 coding DNA: TGTGCCAGCAGGGGAGGTAACGGGCCCTACGAGCAGTACTTC.

V usage is TRBV28 and J usage is TRBJ1-3; D ambiguous. CDR3 size: 15 residues. Germline CDR1 MDHEN, CDR2 SYDVKM. V gave up 5 bases and J gave up 0 bases, with 11 bases separating them. The CDR3 is CASSDFRVSGNTIYF. CDR3 bases: TGTGCCAGCAGTGATTTTCGGGTCTCTGGAAACACCATATATTTT.

The chain joins TRBV10-3 to TRBJ2-7; 7 nucleotides agree with TRBD1. The ends lost 10 bases at V and 3 bases at J; junction bases unmatched: 9. Germline assignment: CDR1 ENHRY and CDR2 SYGVKD. This CDR3 spans 13 amino acids. CDR3 DNA sequence: TGTGCCACCTCCGCGGACAGGCTCTACGAGCAGTACTTC. Residues: CATSADRLYEQYF.

This chain links TRBV6-5 with TRBJ2-3, with a tentative D call TRBD2 (6 bases). The length of the CDR3 is 12 residues. The V gene lost 7 bases and the J gene lost 4 bases, with 9 bases spanning the gap. Germline V gene sequence: CDR1 MNHEY, CDR2 SVGAGI. The CDR3 sequence: CASKGGADTQYF. The CDR3 DNA follows: TGTGCCAGCAAGGGAGGCGCAGATACGCAGTATTTT.

This chain joins TRBV3-1 (or the pseudogene TRBV3-2) and TRBJ1-2; a weak D match, TRBD1 (5 bases). V was trimmed by 5 bases and J by 3 bases, leaving 10 bases between them. The CDR3 sequence is 13 residues long. CDR1 is LGHDT, CDR2 YNNKEL, per germline (reference sequence). The CDR3 DNA reads as TGTGCCAGCAGCAACGCAGGGTACTATGGCTACACCTTC. It specifies CASSNAGYYGYTF.

The chain joins TRBV6-1 to TRBJ2-5, with 8 positions matching TRBD1. With V trimmed by 3 bases and J by 5 bases, 5 bases remained unmatched. The CDR3 consists of 14 residues. Germline V gene lookup returns CDR1 MNHNS and CDR2 SASEGT. CDR3 in amino acids: CASSETGAIETQYF. CDR3 DNA: TGTGCCAGCAGTGAGACAGGGGCGATCGAGACCCAGTACTTC.

The chain combines TRBV7-3 with TRBJ2-1; TRBD1 matches at 12 bases. CDR3 size: 13 residues. From germline, CDR1 is SGHTA and CDR2 FQGTGA. With V trimmed by 4 bases and J by 16 bases, 8 bases remained unmatched. For the CDR3, the DNA is TGTGCCAGCAGCTCGGGACAGGGGGCGCGTGAATTCTTC. Amino acid sequence: CASSSGQGAREFF.